A selection of T cell receptor beta chains follows, all from one sample in a study of response to subunit inactivated influenza vaccine. TCRdb ran MiXCR on the RT-PCR reads and lists one entry per CDR3 protein. In the table there are about 520,000 distinct CDR3 sequences, less than 30% of which are singletons. The specimen was CD4+ T cells sorted from PBMCs, collected 4 to 6 days after vaccination. These receptors originate from a man in his fifties who received an inactivated influenza vaccine. The CDR3 runs from the conserved cysteine through the conserved F or W. A D gene is named only where the DNA matches it firmly. Clone sizes are given selectively: once, few, many, or a class where the clone is expanded.

d_call	clone_size	v_call	j_call	cdr3_aa	cdr3_nt
TRBD2	NA	TRBV20-1	TRBJ2-3	CSARDRGTSGYTQYF	TGCAGTGCTAGGGATAGAGGGACTAGCGGCTATACGCAGTATTTT
NA	NA	TRBV20-1	TRBJ2-7	CSARSYEQYF	TGCAGTGCAAGGAGTTACGAGCAGTACTTC
TRBD1	NA	TRBV11-1	TRBJ2-7	CASSSFRGQGRQAYEQYF	TGTGCCAGCAGCTCCTTTCGGGGACAGGGGAGACAGGCCTACGAGCAGTACTTC
TRBD1	few	TRBV20-1	TRBJ1-2	CSAPQTGRNGYTF	TGCAGTGCTCCTCAGACAGGGAGAAACGGCTACACCTTC
TRBD1	few	TRBV6-1	TRBJ2-2	CASRRTGRNTGELFF	TGTGCCAGCAGGAGGACAGGGAGGAACACCGGGGAGCTGTTTTTT
NA	few	TRBV5-6	TRBJ2-1	CASSLAVLAMGNEQFF	TGTGCCAGCAGCTTGGCCGTTCTAGCGATGGGGAATGAGCAGTTCTTC
NA	NA	TRBV12-3/TRBV12-4	TRBJ2-2	CASSFLGAGFTGELFF	TGTGCCAGCAGTTTTCTCGGGGCGGGATTTACCGGGGAGCTGTTTTTT
TRBD1	few	TRBV7-8	TRBJ2-5	CASSPGTGRETQYF	TGTGCCAGCAGCCCCGGGACAGGGCGAGAGACCCAGTACTTC
TRBD2	few	TRBV29-1	TRBJ2-2	CSVRTSGSTGELFF	TGCAGCGTCAGGACTAGCGGGAGCACCGGGGAGCTGTTTTTT
TRBD2	NA	TRBV7-9	TRBJ2-1	CASSQTGTSGNNEQFF	TGTGCCAGCAGCCAAACCGGGACTAGCGGAAACAATGAGCAGTTCTTC
TRBD2	medium-sized	TRBV10-3	TRBJ2-7	CAISESSSGGTQYF	TGTGCCATCAGTGAGTCGAGTAGCGGGGGGACGCAGTACTTC
NA	NA	TRBV20-1	TRBJ2-1	CSARIPSSYNEQFF	TGCAGTGCTAGGATACCTAGCTCCTACAATGAGCAGTTCTTC
TRBD1	NA	TRBV12-3/TRBV12-4	TRBJ1-3	CASSLQGARGNTIYF	TGTGCCAGCAGCCTACAGGGGGCGCGGGGAAACACCATATATTTT
TRBD2	NA	TRBV5-4	TRBJ2-2	CASSLGGERAGELFF	TGTGCCAGCAGCCTCGGGGGGGAAAGGGCCGGGGAGCTGTTTTTT
NA	few	TRBV6-1	TRBJ1-6	CASSTNRDSPLHF	TGTGCCAGCAGTACAAACCGGGATTCACCCCTCCACTTT
NA	NA	TRBV18	TRBJ2-1	CASSARDSGTNYNEQFF	TGTGCCAGCTCAGCCCGGGACTCAGGCACGAACTACAATGAGCAGTTCTTC
NA	NA	TRBV12-3/TRBV12-4	TRBJ2-6	CASSGSGISGANVLTF	TGTGCCAGCAGTGGTTCAGGGATTTCTGGGGCCAACGTCCTGACTTTC
NA	few	TRBV28	TRBJ2-7	CASRSDPTRSYEQYF	TGTGCCAGCAGATCCGACCCCACTCGATCCTACGAGCAGTACTTC
TRBD2	few	TRBV4-2	TRBJ2-1	CASSQDFLAGPYNEQFF	TGTGCCAGCAGCCAAGATTTCCTAGCGGGCCCCTACAATGAGCAGTTCTTC
NA	few	TRBV7-2	TRBJ2-7	CASSLGAPPTSYEQYF	TGTGCCAGCAGCTTAGGCGCCCCCCCGACCTCCTACGAGCAGTACTTC
TRBD1	NA	TRBV6-5	TRBJ1-4	CASSYSKGTGATNEKLFF	TGTGCCAGCAGTTACTCGAAGGGGACAGGGGCAACTAATGAAAAACTGTTTTTT
TRBD2	NA	TRBV20-1	TRBJ2-1	CSARVLRRSSGGAAPIFF	TGCAGTGCTAGAGTTCTGAGGAGGTCTAGCGGGGGCGCCGCACCTATCTTCTTC